These 11 T cell receptor beta chains originate from one sample sequenced in a study of tumor-infiltrating lymphocytes in primary liver carcinoma. Co-extracting RNA and DNA was done with roughly 17-34 mg of unsorted bulk tissue as input. The authors made TCR beta cDNA from approximately 490 ng total RNA with a constant-region primer. Three rounds of nested multiplex PCR with slightly modified ARM-PCR produced TCR beta libraries. Each of the first two PCR rounds ran nine to ten cycles with TRBV1-TRBV30 forward and C-beta reverse primers. A single record per CDR3 protein comes from TCRdb applying MiXCR to the multiplex PCR reads. The repertoire holds 40,000 to 50,000 distinct CDR3 sequences, with about 80% as singletons. Sequencing was performed on liver tumor tissue from sampling region 3. The subset is: tumor region T3, left-lateral pole. These receptors originate from a man in his forties with primary liver carcinoma and hepatitis B virus infection.

As regards this clonotype: At one boundary the junction diverges from the germline segment, which might be a read error. The V and J genes are TRBV6-1 and TRBJ1-2, with D perhaps TRBD1 (6 bases). Germline values: CDR1 MNHNS, CDR2 SASEGT. The CDR3 loop spans 14 amino acids. In DNA form, the CDR3 reads TGCGCCATCAGTGAAGTTGGAGGGGGCTATGGCTACACCTTC. Translation gives CAISEVGGGYGYTF.

This clonotype was detected ten times or more. CDR3 DNA: TGTGCCAGCAGTTGGATAGCGGGGGTCCAAGAGACCCAGTACTTC. It translates to CASSWIAGVQETQYF. The genes are TRBV12-3 or TRBV12-4 and TRBJ2-5; 9 bases are a match to TRBD2. V gave up 4 bases and J gave up 1 base; unmatched junction bases: 4. This CDR3 spans 15 amino acids.

In its sample, this clonotype was seen a few times. V is TRBV11-2 and J is TRBJ2-3; the D gene is possibly TRBD2 (6 bases). The CDR3 contains 15 residues. Between the trimmed V and J ends, which lost 1 base and 4 bases, there was a span of 12 bases. Germline CDR1 SGHAT, CDR2 FQNNGV. The CDR3 bases are TGTGCCAGCAGCTTAGGATTGGGGGGTTCAGATACGCAGTATTTT. Translated: CASSLGLGGSDTQYF.

This clonotype was seen repeatedly, ten times or more. This chain uses TRBV4-1 with TRBJ2-7; D tentatively reads TRBD1 or TRBD2 (5 bases each). V was pared by 0 bases and J by 6 bases, with 6 bases between. The CDR3 consists of 12 residues. Germline loops: CDR1 MGHRA, CDR2 YSYEKL. CDR3 bases: TGCGCCAGCAGCCAAGATGGGGGCGAGCAGTACTTC. Its protein is CASSQDGGEQYF.

Of note for this clonotype: One junction end does not reproduce the germline sequence, and a read error may be involved. The chain links TRBV20-1 to TRBJ2-1; D tentatively reads TRBD1 or TRBD2 (6 bases each). This CDR3 region has 16 residues. CDR1 and CDR2 from the germline V gene are DFQATT and SNEGSKA (reference sequence). DNA of the CDR3: TGCAGTGCTAGTTACCTCACGGCTGCCGGGGGCAATGAGCAGTTGTTC. This translates into CSASYLTAAGGNEQLF.

Comments on this clonotype: Without the conserved terminal phenylalanine or tryptophan, this CDR3 likely stems from a read error. The chain recombines TRBV11-1 with TRBJ2-3; perhaps TRBD2 as D (6 bases). The V end lost 9 bases, the J end lost 0 bases, and 19 bases lay between the germline ends. CDR3 length: 16 residues. CDR1 is SGHAT and CDR2 is FQDESV in the germline V gene (reference sequence). The CDR3 is CASSKGLAVSTDTQYL. The CDR3 nucleotides are TGTGCCAGTAGCAAGGGATTAGCGGTTAGCACAGATACGCAGTATCTT.

This clonotype was counted once. The V and J genes are TRBV6-6 and TRBJ2-7, with 8 bases identical to TRBD2. The germline V gene has CDR1 MNHNY and CDR2 SVGAGI (reference sequence). Trimming took 0 bases from V and 7 from J; bases not matched to a gene: 17. The CDR3 sequence is 18 residues long. The CDR3 sequence: CASSYSQGLTGGLYEQYF. The CDR3 DNA sequence: TGTGCCAGCAGTTACTCGCAGGGACTAACGGGAGGGCTCTATGAGCAGTACTTC.

Details on this clonotype: The germline gene is not matched at one end of the junction; a read error may be the cause. V usage is TRBV30 and J usage is TRBJ2-3; 12 bases fit TRBD2. In germline, CDR1 is GTSNPN, CDR2 SVGIG (reference sequence). CDR3 size: 23 residues. CDR3 protein: CSCLDPMGDYSSGRAKLLYTQYF. CDR3 sequence (DNA): TGTTCCTGTCTTGACCCCATGGGGGATTATTCTAGCGGGAGGGCCAAGCTATTATATACGCAGTATTTT. Complete variable domain (other parts from reference TRBV30 and TRBJ2-3): SQTIHQWPATLVQPVGSPLSLECTVEGTSNPNLYWYRQAAGRGLQLLFYSVGIGQISSEVPQNLSASRPQDRQFILSSKKLLLSDSGFYLCSCLDPMGDYSSGRAKLLYTQYFGPGTRLTVL.

Worth noting for this clonotype: At one end the junction does not follow the germline gene, possibly because of a read error. V and J are TRBV4-1 and TRBJ2-1, with 9 bases lining up with TRBD2. CDR1 is MGHRA, CDR2 YSYEKL, per germline. This CDR3 has 12 residues. CDR3 amino acids: CANSQAGGGQFF. Here the CDR3 DNA reads TGCGCCAACAGCCAAGCGGGAGGTGGGCAGTTCTTC.

About this clonotype itself: This CDR3 fails to terminate in the conserved phenylalanine or tryptophan, so it likely reflects a read error. The rearrangement uses TRBV11-2 and TRBJ2-3, with D possibly matching TRBD2 (5 bases). V was shortened by 5 bases and J by 2 bases, with 29 bases between the two germline ends. The V gene's germline CDR1 is SGHAT and CDR2 FQNNGV. The CDR3 has 20 residues. Here the CDR3 reads CASSPDDPLQIARITDTQYL. In DNA form, the CDR3 reads TGTGCCAGCAGCCCCGATGACCCCCTTCAGATAGCGAGAATCACAGATACGCAGTATTTA.

This clonotype occurred many times. V and J are TRBV29-1 and TRBJ2-2; no firm D call. The V end was cut by 4 bases, the J end by 1 base, with 4 bases between. Germline-derived CDR1 and CDR2 are SQVTM and ANQGSEA. The CDR3 is 12 amino acids. CDR3 nucleotides: TGCAGCGTTGGTAGGAACACCGGGGAGCTGTTTTTT. As protein: CSVGRNTGELFF.